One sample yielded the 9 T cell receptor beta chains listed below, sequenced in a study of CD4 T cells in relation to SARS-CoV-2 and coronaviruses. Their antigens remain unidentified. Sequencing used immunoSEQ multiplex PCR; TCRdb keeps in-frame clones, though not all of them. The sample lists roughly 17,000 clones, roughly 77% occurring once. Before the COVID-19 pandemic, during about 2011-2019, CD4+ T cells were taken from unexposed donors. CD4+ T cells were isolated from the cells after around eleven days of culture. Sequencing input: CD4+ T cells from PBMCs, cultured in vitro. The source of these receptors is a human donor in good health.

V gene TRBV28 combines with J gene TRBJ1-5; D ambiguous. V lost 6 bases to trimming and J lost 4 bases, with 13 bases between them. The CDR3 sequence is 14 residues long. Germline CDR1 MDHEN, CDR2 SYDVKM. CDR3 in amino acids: CASSSPSSNQPQHF. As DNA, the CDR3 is TGTGCCAGCAGCTCTCCTTCTTCAAATCAGCCCCAGCATTTT.

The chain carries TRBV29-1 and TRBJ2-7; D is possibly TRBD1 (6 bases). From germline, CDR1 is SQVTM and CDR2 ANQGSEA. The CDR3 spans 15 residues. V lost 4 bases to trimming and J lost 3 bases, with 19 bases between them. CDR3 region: CSVAWGRGPLYEQYF. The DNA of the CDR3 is TGCAGCGTTGCGTGGGGCAGGGGACCCCTCTACGAGCAGTACTTC.

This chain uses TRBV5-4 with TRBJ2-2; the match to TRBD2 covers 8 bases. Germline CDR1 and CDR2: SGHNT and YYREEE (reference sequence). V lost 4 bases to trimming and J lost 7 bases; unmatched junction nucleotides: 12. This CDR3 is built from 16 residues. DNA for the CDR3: TGTGCCAGCAGCGTCTCCGGGAGGGAAAAACACGGGGAGCTGTTTTTT. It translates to CASSVSGREKHGELFF.

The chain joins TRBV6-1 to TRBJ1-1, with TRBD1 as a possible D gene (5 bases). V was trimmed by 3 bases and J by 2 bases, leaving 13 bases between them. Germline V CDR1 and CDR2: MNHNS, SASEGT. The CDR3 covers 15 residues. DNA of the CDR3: TGTGCCAGCAGTGAGTTTTCGACAGTCAACACTGAAGCTTTCTTT. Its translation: CASSEFSTVNTEAFF.

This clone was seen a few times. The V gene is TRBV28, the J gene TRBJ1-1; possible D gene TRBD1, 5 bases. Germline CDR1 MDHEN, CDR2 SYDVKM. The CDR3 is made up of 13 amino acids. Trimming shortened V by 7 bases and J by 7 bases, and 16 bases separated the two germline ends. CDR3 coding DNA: TGTGCCAGCACGGGCAGGGAGTACAATGAAGCTTTCTTT. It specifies CASTGREYNEAFF.

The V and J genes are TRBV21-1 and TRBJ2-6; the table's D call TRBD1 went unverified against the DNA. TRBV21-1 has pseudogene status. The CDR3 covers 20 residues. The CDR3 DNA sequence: TGTGCCAGCAGCAAGAGACAGGGCGGCCCTTACCTCTCTGGGGCCAACGTCCTGACTTTC. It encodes CASSKRQGGPYLSGANVLTF.

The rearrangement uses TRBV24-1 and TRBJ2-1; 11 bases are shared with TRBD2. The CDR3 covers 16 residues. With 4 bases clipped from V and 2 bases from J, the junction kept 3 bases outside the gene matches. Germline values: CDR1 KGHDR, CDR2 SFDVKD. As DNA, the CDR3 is TGTGCCACCAGTGAAAGTAGCGGGAGGGCCTACAATGAGCAGTTCTTC. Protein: CATSESSGRAYNEQFF.

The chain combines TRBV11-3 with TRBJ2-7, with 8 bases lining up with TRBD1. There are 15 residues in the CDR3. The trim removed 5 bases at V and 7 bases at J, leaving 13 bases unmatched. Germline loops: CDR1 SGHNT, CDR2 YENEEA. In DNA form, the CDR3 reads TGTGCCAGCAGCCACGGCCGGACAGGGAAGAGGGAGCAGTACTTC. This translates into CASSHGRTGKREQYF.

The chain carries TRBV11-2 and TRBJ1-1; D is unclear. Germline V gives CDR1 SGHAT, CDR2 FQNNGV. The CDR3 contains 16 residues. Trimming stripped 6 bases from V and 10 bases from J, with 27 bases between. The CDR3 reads CASRPLLNGQSMGAFF. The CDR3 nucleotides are TGTGCCAGCAGACCCCTTTTGAACGGGCAGTCCATGGGAGCTTTCTTT.